Included here is one TCR beta chain sequence, with context. These data come from a study of technical replicates of blood from several donors. Germline lookup yields CDR1 MNHNY and CDR2 SVGAGI (reference sequence). The CDR3 totals 14 residues. V lost 2 bases, J lost 7 bases, and 5 bases stayed unmatched. The repertoire was sequenced with immunoSEQ multiplex PCR; TCRdb's copy has only in-frame clones and lacks some. Among about 80,000 clones listed, 95% to 98% were seen once. The TCR originated in a human donor in good health. Sample: T cells isolated from PBMCs. The chain carries TRBV6-6 and TRBJ1-2; 9 bases are shared with TRBD1. CDR3 loop: CASSYAWTGAGYTF. The CDR3 DNA sequence: TGTGCCAGCAGTTACGCCTGGACAGGGGCTGGCTACACCTTC.